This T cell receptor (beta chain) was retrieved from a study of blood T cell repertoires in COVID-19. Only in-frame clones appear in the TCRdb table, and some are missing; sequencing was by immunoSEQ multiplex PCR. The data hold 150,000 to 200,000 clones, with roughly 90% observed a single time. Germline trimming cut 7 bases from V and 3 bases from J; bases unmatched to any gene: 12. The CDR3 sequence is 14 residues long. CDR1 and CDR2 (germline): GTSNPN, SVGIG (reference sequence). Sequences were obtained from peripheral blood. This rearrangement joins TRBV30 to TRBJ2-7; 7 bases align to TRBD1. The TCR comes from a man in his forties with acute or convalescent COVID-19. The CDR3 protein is CAYSIWDSHYEQYF. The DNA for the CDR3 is TGTGCCTACTCCATTTGGGACAGTCACTACGAGCAGTACTTC.